These T cell receptor beta chains were read from a single sample in a study of blood T cell repertoires in COVID-19. Sequencing was performed with immunoSEQ multiplex PCR; in TCRdb, only in-frame clones are kept and a portion is missing. The repertoire consists of 150,000 or so clones, with less than 85% occurring once and the leading ten covering 8.1%. Sequencing input: peripheral blood. The receptor source for this set is a woman aged 60 to 75 with COVID-19, enrolled during active disease. CDR3s include the opening cysteine and the closing phenylalanine or tryptophan. A D gene is named only where the DNA matches it firmly. Some rows have no size entry. The others give once, few or many, or a class for an expanded clone.

size: NA; D: TRBD2; J: TRBJ2-1; V: TRBV7-8; CDR3: CASSLGFAGDNEQFF; DNA: TGTGCCAGCAGCTTAGGGTTCGCGGGGGATAATGAGCAGTTCTTC
size: NA; D: TRBD2; J: TRBJ2-2; V: TRBV6-4; CDR3: CASSALAGYSGELFF; DNA: TGTGCCAGCAGTGCTCTAGCGGGATATAGCGGGGAGCTGTTTTTT
size: NA; D: TRBD2; J: TRBJ2-3; V: TRBV6-6; CDR3: CASSLGLAGGLGTQYF; DNA: TGTGCCAGCAGTTTAGGACTAGCGGGGGGCCTGGGTACGCAGTATTTT
size: NA; D: TRBD2; J: TRBJ2-3; V: TRBV4-3; CDR3: CASSHGLAGPIAQYF; DNA: TGCGCCAGCAGCCACGGACTAGCGGGCCCAATCGCGCAGTATTTT
size: NA; D: NA; J: TRBJ1-1; V: TRBV11-2; CDR3: CASSPPYGTEAFF; DNA: TGTGCCAGCAGCCCCCCGTACGGGACTGAAGCTTTCTTT
size: NA; D: NA; J: TRBJ2-5; V: TRBV15; CDR3: CATSDRRKEAQYF; DNA: TGTGCCACCAGCGATAGACGTAAAGAGGCCCAGTACTTC
size: few; D: TRBD1; J: TRBJ2-1; V: TRBV9; CDR3: CASSPGGAGYNEQFF; DNA: TGTGCCAGCAGCCCAGGGGGCGCAGGTTACAATGAGCAGTTCTTC
size: NA; D: TRBD1; J: TRBJ2-1; V: TRBV7-2; CDR3: CASSPRTGGSYNEQFF; DNA: TGTGCCAGCAGCCCTAGGACAGGGGGGTCCTACAATGAGCAGTTCTTC
size: NA; D: NA; J: TRBJ2-5; V: TRBV15; CDR3: CATSNGETQYF; DNA: TGTGCCACCAGCAACGGGGAGACCCAGTACTTC
size: NA; D: TRBD1; J: TRBJ2-2; V: TRBV19; CDR3: CASSTEGTGMGELFF; DNA: TGTGCCAGTAGTACCGAAGGGACAGGGATGGGGGAGCTGTTTTTT
size: many; D: NA; J: TRBJ2-7; V: TRBV4-3; CDR3: CASSQLRGYEQYF; DNA: TGCGCCAGCAGCCAATTACGCGGTTACGAGCAGTACTTC
size: NA; D: TRBD1; J: TRBJ1-1; V: TRBV29-1; CDR3: CSVLRGTGITEAFF; DNA: TGCAGCGTTTTGAGGGGGACAGGTATCACTGAAGCTTTCTTT
size: NA; D: TRBD2; J: TRBJ2-5; V: TRBV15; CDR3: CATSRVSGGPSVETQYF; DNA: TGTGCCACCAGCAGAGTTTCGGGAGGGCCTTCAGTAGAGACCCAGTACTTC
size: NA; D: TRBD1; J: TRBJ1-1; V: TRBV12-3/TRBV12-4; CDR3: CASGRDSAEAFF; DNA: TGTGCCAGCGGCCGGGACAGCGCTGAAGCTTTCTTT
size: once; D: TRBD1; J: TRBJ2-7; V: TRBV6-1; CDR3: CASNTGTGTYEQYF; DNA: TGTGCCAGCAACACCGGGACAGGGACCTACGAGCAGTACTTC
size: few; D: TRBD1; J: TRBJ1-1; V: TRBV2; CDR3: CASVRGPYTEAFF; DNA: TGTGCCAGCGTAAGGGGGCCTTACACTGAAGCTTTCTTT
size: NA; D: TRBD2; J: TRBJ2-3; V: TRBV7-9; CDR3: CASSLEPHGGLNTDTQYF; DNA: TGTGCCAGCAGCTTAGAACCCCACGGGGGGTTAAACACAGATACGCAGTATTTT
size: NA; D: TRBD2; J: TRBJ2-5; V: TRBV10-3; CDR3: CATSFLGLAGRGDQETQYF; DNA: TGTGCCACTTCCTTTCTGGGACTAGCGGGAAGGGGAGATCAAGAGACCCAGTACTTC
size: NA; D: TRBD1; J: TRBJ2-1; V: TRBV11-2; CDR3: CASSSGQVARNEQFF; DNA: TGTGCCAGCAGCTCTGGACAGGTAGCGAGGAATGAGCAGTTCTTC
size: NA; D: TRBD1; J: TRBJ2-3; V: TRBV15; CDR3: CATSSGTGGRQYF; DNA: TGTGCCACCAGCAGTGGGACAGGGGGAAGGCAGTATTTT
size: NA; D: TRBD2; J: TRBJ2-3; V: TRBV7-9; CDR3: CASSLAHLAGGTDTQYF; DNA: TGTGCCAGCAGCTTAGCGCATTTAGCGGGAGGCACAGATACGCAGTATTTT
size: NA; D: NA; J: TRBJ2-3; V: TRBV28; CDR3: CASPRGYSWDTQYF; DNA: TGTGCCAGTCCTAGGGGGTATTCATGGGATACGCAGTATTTT
size: NA; D: NA; J: TRBJ1-2; V: TRBV6-5; CDR3: CASRDIDTNYGYTF; DNA: TGTGCCAGCAGGGACATCGACACTAACTATGGCTACACCTTC
size: NA; D: TRBD1; J: TRBJ1-5; V: TRBV28; CDR3: CASNYDTPTGGASSNQPQHF; DNA: TGTGCCAGCAACTATGATACCCCGACAGGGGGCGCATCTAGCAATCAGCCCCAGCATTTT
size: NA; D: TRBD1; J: TRBJ2-3; V: TRBV6-1; CDR3: CASSEMETGRTDTQYF; DNA: TGTGCCAGCAGTGAAATGGAGACAGGGCGCACAGATACGCAGTATTTT
size: NA; D: TRBD2; J: TRBJ2-1; V: TRBV20-1; CDR3: CSASALLAGERGLGEQFF; DNA: TGCAGTGCCAGTGCCCTCCTAGCGGGAGAGCGAGGTTTGGGTGAGCAGTTCTTC
size: NA; D: TRBD1; J: TRBJ2-2; V: TRBV2; CDR3: CASSRLGQGGRNTGELFF; DNA: TGTGCCAGCAGTCGACTAGGACAGGGGGGTAGGAACACCGGGGAGCTGTTTTTT
size: NA; D: TRBD2; J: TRBJ2-5; V: TRBV5-1; CDR3: CASSLGGGGGETQYF; DNA: TGCGCCAGCAGCCTTGGCGGCGGGGGAGGAGAGACCCAGTACTTC
size: NA; D: NA; J: TRBJ1-2; V: TRBV29-1; CDR3: CSAVDRPDTIYTF; DNA: TGCAGCGCAGTTGACAGGCCGGATACTATCTACACCTTC
size: NA; D: TRBD2; J: TRBJ2-1; V: TRBV9; CDR3: CASSVTTSGMSDEQFF; DNA: TGTGCCAGCAGCGTTACGACTAGCGGGATGTCAGATGAGCAGTTCTTC
size: few; D: TRBD1; J: TRBJ1-1; V: TRBV3-1/TRBV3-2; CDR3: CASSLGQVRYTEAFF; DNA: TGTGCCAGCAGCCTCGGACAGGTTCGGTACACTGAAGCTTTCTTT
size: NA; D: NA; J: TRBJ2-5; V: TRBV5-4; CDR3: CASSIAPDSPGETQYF; DNA: TGTGCCAGCAGCATCGCACCGGACTCCCCCGGGGAGACCCAGTACTTC
size: NA; D: TRBD1; J: TRBJ1-2; V: TRBV19; CDR3: CASTTGTGDNYGYTF; DNA: TGTGCCAGTACAACCGGGACAGGGGATAACTATGGCTACACCTTC
size: NA; D: TRBD2; J: TRBJ2-7; V: TRBV2; CDR3: CASSETQGFSGSPEQYF; DNA: TGTGCCAGCAGTGAAACCCAGGGGTTTAGCGGGAGCCCCGAGCAGTACTTC
size: once; D: NA; J: TRBJ1-2; V: TRBV7-8; CDR3: CASSLEGLGVSAGGSF; DNA: TGTGCCAGCAGCTTAGAGGGGCTTGGGGTTTCGGCGGGAGGTAGCTTC
size: once; D: TRBD2; J: TRBJ2-7; V: TRBV18; CDR3: CASSPLAGKRDEQYF; DNA: TGTGCCAGCTCACCACTAGCGGGAAAAAGGGACGAGCAGTACTTC
size: NA; D: NA; J: TRBJ1-1; V: TRBV28; CDR3: CASSLRGGRTEAFF; DNA: TGTGCCAGCAGTTTAAGGGGGGGTAGGACTGAAGCTTTCTTT
size: NA; D: NA; J: TRBJ2-6; V: TRBV3-1/TRBV3-2; CDR3: CASSHGRGGTGANVLTF; DNA: TGTGCCAGCAGCCATGGTCGCGGGGGCACTGGGGCCAACGTCCTGACTTTC
size: NA; D: NA; J: TRBJ1-2; V: TRBV19; CDR3: CASSAREGRRNYGYTF; DNA: TGTGCCAGTAGTGCTAGGGAAGGGAGGAGGAACTATGGCTACACCTTC
size: NA; D: NA; J: TRBJ2-5; V: TRBV11-1; CDR3: CASSRVKTAFGSQYF; DNA: TGTGCCAGCAGTCGGGTAAAGACAGCCTTCGGGTCCCAGTACTTC
size: NA; D: NA; J: TRBJ2-1; V: TRBV30; CDR3: CAWSEFGVYNEQFF; DNA: TGTGCCTGGAGTGAATTCGGGGTCTACAATGAGCAGTTCTTC
size: NA; D: TRBD1; J: TRBJ2-7; V: TRBV5-5; CDR3: CASSYATPGQGAFEQYF; DNA: TGTGCCAGCAGCTACGCGACCCCGGGACAGGGGGCTTTCGAGCAGTACTTC
size: NA; D: TRBD1; J: TRBJ1-5; V: TRBV19; CDR3: CASSIFSGQGFYQPQHF; DNA: TGTGCCAGTAGTATATTCTCCGGACAGGGGTTTTATCAGCCCCAGCATTTT
size: NA; D: NA; J: TRBJ2-3; V: TRBV5-6; CDR3: CASSSTGADTQYF; DNA: TGTGCCAGCAGCTCGACGGGGGCAGATACGCAGTATTTT
size: NA; D: TRBD2; J: TRBJ2-7; V: TRBV6-5; CDR3: CASSYSTSGSPHEQYF; DNA: TGTGCCAGCAGTTACTCGACTAGCGGGAGTCCCCACGAGCAGTACTTC
size: NA; D: TRBD2; J: TRBJ2-3; V: TRBV13; CDR3: CASSLTSGGTDTQYF; DNA: TGTGCCAGCAGTTTGACTAGCGGGGGCACAGATACGCAGTATTTT
size: NA; D: NA; J: TRBJ1-2; V: TRBV4-2; CDR3: CASSQEWQGSYGYTF; DNA: TGTGCCAGCAGCCAAGAATGGCAGGGAAGCTATGGCTACACCTTC
size: NA; D: TRBD1; J: TRBJ2-1; V: TRBV24-1; CDR3: CATSDPGTGGGNEQFF; DNA: TGTGCCACCAGTGATCCCGGGACAGGGGGCGGGAATGAGCAGTTCTTC
size: NA; D: NA; J: TRBJ1-2; V: TRBV6-5; CDR3: CASSYGGSGYTF; DNA: TGTGCCAGCAGTTACGGGGGCTCTGGCTACACCTTC
size: NA; D: TRBD1; J: TRBJ1-2; V: TRBV7-2; CDR3: CASSVILDRAGRRGYTF; DNA: TGTGCCAGCAGCGTAATACTCGACAGGGCAGGTCGACGAGGCTACACCTTC
size: NA; D: NA; J: TRBJ1-1; V: TRBV11-2; CDR3: CASSSSSKSEAFF; DNA: TGTGCCAGCAGCTCCTCTTCTAAATCTGAAGCTTTCTTT
size: many; D: NA; J: TRBJ1-4; V: TRBV5-5; CDR3: CASRAGWADEKLFF; DNA: TGTGCCAGCAGGGCAGGGTGGGCGGATGAAAAACTGTTTTTT
size: NA; D: TRBD2; J: TRBJ2-1; V: TRBV9; CDR3: CASSVALTSGDNEQFF; DNA: TGTGCCAGCAGCGTAGCTCTAACTAGCGGTGACAATGAGCAGTTCTTC
size: few; D: NA; J: TRBJ1-1; V: TRBV11-2; CDR3: CASSFDRFSNTEAFF; DNA: TGTGCCAGCAGCTTCGACAGGTTTTCGAACACTGAAGCTTTCTTT
size: NA; D: TRBD2; J: TRBJ2-3; V: TRBV5-1; CDR3: CASSSQRGSTDTQYF; DNA: TGCGCCAGCAGCTCACAGCGGGGGTCGACAGATACGCAGTATTTT
size: NA; D: NA; J: TRBJ2-2; V: TRBV7-2; CDR3: CASSLLGGAPNTGELFF; DNA: TGTGCCAGCAGCTTATTGGGGGGGGCCCCTAACACCGGGGAGCTGTTTTTT
size: NA; D: TRBD2; J: TRBJ2-1; V: TRBV7-7; CDR3: CASSSGLAGGQNEQFF; DNA: TGTGCTAGCAGCTCGGGACTAGCGGGGGGGCAGAATGAGCAGTTCTTC
size: NA; D: NA; J: TRBJ1-6; V: TRBV14; CDR3: CASSQRQGNSPLHF; DNA: TGTGCCAGCAGCCAAAGGCAGGGGAATTCACCCCTCCACTTT
size: NA; D: TRBD1; J: TRBJ1-4; V: TRBV5-8; CDR3: CASSPGTGRNEKLFF; DNA: TGTGCCAGCAGCCCAGGGACAGGGCGGAATGAAAAACTGTTTTTT